This T cell receptor (beta chain) came from a study of shared clonotypes between healthy human individuals. Study at large: Donors had three CD4 naive, three CD4 memory, two CD8 naive and one CD8 memory plate apiece. Notes on the study in general: Sequencing of the sorted subsets was shown by rarefaction to be incomplete despite large depth.

CD4+ cell separation produced CD45RA+ naive and CD45RA-negative memory subsets. This CDR3 is built from 14 residues. Trimming took 6 bases from V and 2 from J, leaving 11 bases between them. CDR1 is MNHEY and CDR2 is SVGAGI in the germline V gene. The authors ran the assay at deep level. TCRdb's copy holds only in-frame clones and misses some; the assay was immunoSEQ multiplex PCR. The sample consists of about a million clones, roughly 72% of them appearing once. About this clone: The antigen is not known.

J is TRBJ2-1 and V is TRBV6-5, with a tentative D call TRBD1 (5 bases). The receptor was isolated from a man between 18 and 29 years old in good health. Sequences were obtained from memory CD4+ T cells sorted from blood. Specified subset: CD45RA-negative fraction. This CDR3 is CASSLRATYNEQFF. CDR3 coding DNA: TGTGCCAGCAGCCTCAGGGCTACCTACAATGAGCAGTTCTTC.